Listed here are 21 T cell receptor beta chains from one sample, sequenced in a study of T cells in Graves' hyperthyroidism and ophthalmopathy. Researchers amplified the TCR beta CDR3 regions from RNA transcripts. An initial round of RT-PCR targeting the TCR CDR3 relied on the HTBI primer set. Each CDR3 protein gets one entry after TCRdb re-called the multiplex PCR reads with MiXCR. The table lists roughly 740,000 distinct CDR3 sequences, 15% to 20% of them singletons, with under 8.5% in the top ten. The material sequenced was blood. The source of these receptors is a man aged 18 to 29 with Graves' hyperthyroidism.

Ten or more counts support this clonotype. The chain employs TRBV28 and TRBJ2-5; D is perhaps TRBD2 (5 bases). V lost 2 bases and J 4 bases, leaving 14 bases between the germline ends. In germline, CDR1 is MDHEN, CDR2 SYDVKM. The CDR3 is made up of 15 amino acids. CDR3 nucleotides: TGTGCCAGCAGTTTAAACGGGATAGCCAGAGAGACCCAGTACTTC. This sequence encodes CASSLNGIARETQYF.

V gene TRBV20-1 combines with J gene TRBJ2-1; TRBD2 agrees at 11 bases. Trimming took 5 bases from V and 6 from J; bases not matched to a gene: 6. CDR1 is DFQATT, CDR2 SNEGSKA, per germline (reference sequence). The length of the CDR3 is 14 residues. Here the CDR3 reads CSAPSGRTGNEQFF. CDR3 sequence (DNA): TGCAGTGCTCCTAGCGGGAGGACTGGCAATGAGCAGTTCTTC.

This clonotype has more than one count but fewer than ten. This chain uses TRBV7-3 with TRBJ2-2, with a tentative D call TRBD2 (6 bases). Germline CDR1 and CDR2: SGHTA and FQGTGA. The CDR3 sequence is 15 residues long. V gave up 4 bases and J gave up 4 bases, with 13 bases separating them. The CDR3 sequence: CASSSGGDPTGELFF. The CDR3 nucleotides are TGTGCCAGCAGCTCCGGCGGGGACCCCACCGGGGAGCTGTTTTTT.

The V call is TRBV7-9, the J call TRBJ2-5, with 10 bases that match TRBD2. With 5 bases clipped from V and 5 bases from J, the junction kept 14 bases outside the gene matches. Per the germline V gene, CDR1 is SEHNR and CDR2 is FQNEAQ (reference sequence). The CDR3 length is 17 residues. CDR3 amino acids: CASSHSRGAGGRETQYF. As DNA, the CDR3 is TGTGCCAGCAGCCATTCTCGAGGAGCGGGAGGGCGTGAGACCCAGTACTTC.

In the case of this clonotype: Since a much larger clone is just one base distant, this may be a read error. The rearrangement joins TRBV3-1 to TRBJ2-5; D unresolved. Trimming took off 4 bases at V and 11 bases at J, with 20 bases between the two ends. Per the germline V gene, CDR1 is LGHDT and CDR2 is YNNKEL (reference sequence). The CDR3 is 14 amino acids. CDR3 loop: CASSRVTASGRQYF. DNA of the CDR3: TGTGCCAGCAGCCGAGTGACCGCCTCGGGTCGTCAGTACTTC.

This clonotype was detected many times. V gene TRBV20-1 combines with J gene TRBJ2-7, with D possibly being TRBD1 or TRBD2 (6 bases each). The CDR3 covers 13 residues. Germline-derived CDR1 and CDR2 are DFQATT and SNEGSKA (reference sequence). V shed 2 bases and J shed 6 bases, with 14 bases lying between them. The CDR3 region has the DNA TGCAGTGCTAGAAGGGGGGCCGCACGCGAGCAGTACTTC. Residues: CSARRGAAREQYF.

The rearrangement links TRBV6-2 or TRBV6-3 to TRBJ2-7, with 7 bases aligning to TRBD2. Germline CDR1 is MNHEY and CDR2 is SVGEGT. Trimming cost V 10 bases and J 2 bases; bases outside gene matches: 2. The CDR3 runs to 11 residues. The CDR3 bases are TGTGCCATAGGGAGGGCCTACGAGCAGTACTTC. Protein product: CAIGRAYEQYF.

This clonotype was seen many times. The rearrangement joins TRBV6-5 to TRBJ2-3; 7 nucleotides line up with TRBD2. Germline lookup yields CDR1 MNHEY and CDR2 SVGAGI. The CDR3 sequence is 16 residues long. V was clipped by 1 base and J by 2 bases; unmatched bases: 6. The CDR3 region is CASSYWASGNTDTQYF. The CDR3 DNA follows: TGTGCCAGCAGTTACTGGGCTAGCGGAAACACAGATACGCAGTATTTT.

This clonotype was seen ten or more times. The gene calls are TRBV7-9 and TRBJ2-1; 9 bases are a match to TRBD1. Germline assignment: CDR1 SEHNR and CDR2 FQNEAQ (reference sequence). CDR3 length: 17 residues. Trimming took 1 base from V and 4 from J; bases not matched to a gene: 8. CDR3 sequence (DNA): TGTGCCAGCAGCTTAGGATTTAACAGGGGGCGGTACAATGAGCAGTTCTTC. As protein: CASSLGFNRGRYNEQFF.

The CDR3 loop is CASSQVSDRLGTQYF. The DNA for the CDR3 is TGCGCCAGCAGCCAAGTAAGCGACCGCCTAGGTACGCAGTATTTT. The chain uses TRBV4-1 and TRBJ2-3; D remains unclear. Germline values: CDR1 MGHRA, CDR2 YSYEKL. This CDR3 is 15 amino acids long. V dropped 1 base and J dropped 8 bases, with 16 bases sitting between them.

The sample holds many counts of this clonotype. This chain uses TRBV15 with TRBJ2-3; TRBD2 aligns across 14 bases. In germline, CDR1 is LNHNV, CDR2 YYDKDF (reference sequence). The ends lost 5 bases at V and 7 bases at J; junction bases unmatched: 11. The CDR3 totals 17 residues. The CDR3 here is CATSGRLAGGPNYTQYF. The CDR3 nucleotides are TGTGCCACCAGCGGGCGACTAGCGGGAGGGCCGAACTATACGCAGTATTTT.

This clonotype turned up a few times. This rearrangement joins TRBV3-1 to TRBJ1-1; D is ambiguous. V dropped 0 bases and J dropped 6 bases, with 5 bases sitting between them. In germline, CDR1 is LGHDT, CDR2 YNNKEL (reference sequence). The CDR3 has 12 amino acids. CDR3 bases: TGTGCCAGCAGCCAAGATTACGCTGAAGCTTTCTTT. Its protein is CASSQDYAEAFF.

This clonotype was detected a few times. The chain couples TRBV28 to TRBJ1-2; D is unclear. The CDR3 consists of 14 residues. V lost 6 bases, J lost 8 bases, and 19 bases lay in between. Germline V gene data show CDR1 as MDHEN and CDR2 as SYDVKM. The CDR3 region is CASSPIIFRMGYTF. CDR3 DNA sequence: TGTGCCAGCAGCCCTATTATCTTCCGTATGGGCTACACCTTC.

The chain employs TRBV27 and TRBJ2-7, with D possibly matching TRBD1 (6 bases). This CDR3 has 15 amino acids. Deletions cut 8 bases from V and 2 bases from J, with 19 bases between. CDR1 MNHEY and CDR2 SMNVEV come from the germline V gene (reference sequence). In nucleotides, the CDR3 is TGTGCCAGCTCCCCGAATTCCAGGGGCGCCTACGAGCAGTACTTC. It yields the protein CASSPNSRGAYEQYF.

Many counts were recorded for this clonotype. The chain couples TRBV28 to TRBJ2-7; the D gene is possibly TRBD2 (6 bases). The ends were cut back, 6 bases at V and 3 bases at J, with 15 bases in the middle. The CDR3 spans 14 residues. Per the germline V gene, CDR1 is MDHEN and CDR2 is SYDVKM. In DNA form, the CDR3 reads TGTGCCAGCAGCTCCGGCGGGGTCCTCTACGAGCAGTACTTC. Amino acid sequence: CASSSGGVLYEQYF.

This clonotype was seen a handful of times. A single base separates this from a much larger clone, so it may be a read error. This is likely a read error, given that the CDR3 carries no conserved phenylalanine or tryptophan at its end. CDR3 sequence (DNA): TGTGCCAGCAGCCAAGATGGCGAGGCTATGAACACTGAAGCTTTCTCT. Its protein is CASSQDGEAMNTEAFS. J is TRBJ1-1 and V is TRBV3-1; the D is unclear. CDR1 and CDR2 from the germline V gene are LGHDT and YNNKEL (reference sequence). Trimming stripped 0 bases from V and 0 bases from J, with 11 bases between. CDR3 size: 16 residues.

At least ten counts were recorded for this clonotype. The CDR3 region has the DNA TGTGCCAGCAGCTTAAGAGGCTTACGGGAAGGGGTTGTCACTGAAGCTTTCTTT. This gives the protein CASSLRGLREGVVTEAFF. J is TRBJ1-1 and V is TRBV11-2, with D possibly TRBD1 on 5 matching bases. CDR3 length equals 18 residues. The V end was cut by 2 bases, the J end by 4 bases, with 23 bases between. Germline assignment: CDR1 SGHAT and CDR2 FQNNGV. The whole variable domain, filled in from reference TRBV11-2 and TRBJ1-1, reads EAGVAQSPRYKIIEKRQSVAFWCNPISGHATLYWYQQILGQGPKLLIQFQNNGVVDDSQLPKDRFSAERLKGVDSTLKIQPAKLEDSAVYLCASSLRGLREGVVTEAFFGQGTRLTVV.

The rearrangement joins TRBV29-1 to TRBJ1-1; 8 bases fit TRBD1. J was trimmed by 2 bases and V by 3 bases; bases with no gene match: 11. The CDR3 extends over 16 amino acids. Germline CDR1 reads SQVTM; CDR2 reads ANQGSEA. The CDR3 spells CSVDPPDRAKNTEAFF. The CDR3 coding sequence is TGCAGCGTTGACCCTCCGGACAGGGCAAAAAACACTGAAGCTTTCTTT.

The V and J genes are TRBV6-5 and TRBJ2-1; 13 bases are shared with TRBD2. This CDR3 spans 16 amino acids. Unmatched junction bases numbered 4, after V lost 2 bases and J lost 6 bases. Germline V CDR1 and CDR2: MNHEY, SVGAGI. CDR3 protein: CASSYGGLAGTNEQFF. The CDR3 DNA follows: TGTGCCAGCAGTTACGGGGGACTAGCGGGGACCAATGAGCAGTTCTTC.

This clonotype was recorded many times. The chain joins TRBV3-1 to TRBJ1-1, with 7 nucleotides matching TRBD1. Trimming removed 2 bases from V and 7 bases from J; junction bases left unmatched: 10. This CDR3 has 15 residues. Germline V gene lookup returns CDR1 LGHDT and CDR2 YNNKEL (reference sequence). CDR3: CASSQLHRGIGEAFF. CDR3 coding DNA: TGTGCCAGCAGCCAATTACACAGGGGAATCGGTGAAGCTTTCTTT.

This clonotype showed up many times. The CDR3 is CASSLGGSGYNEQFF. Here the CDR3 DNA reads TGTGCCAGCAGCTTGGGGGGGAGTGGCTACAATGAGCAGTTCTTC. The chain joins TRBV11-2 to TRBJ2-1, with TRBD2 identical over 7 bases. Per germline, CDR1 SGHAT and CDR2 FQNNGV. This CDR3 is built from 15 residues. With 3 bases clipped from V and 3 bases from J, the junction kept 5 bases outside the gene matches.